The clone carrying this T cell receptor (beta chain) was seen only once. Its antigen is still unknown. CDR3 length: 19 amino acids. The germline CDR1 and CDR2 sequences are SGHAT and FQDESV (reference sequence). J was trimmed by 4 bases and V by 1 base; bases with no gene match: 15. This specimen comes from a study of cytomegalovirus exposure and HLA in healthy donors. The study's findings and limits: Later analysis revealed greater clonal expansion in HLA-associated TCR beta chains than in equally common others. Reports state that TCR beta sequences accurately predicted most subjects' HLA-A and HLA-B alleles.

Nominal health characterized the donors when sampled, though unrecorded immune exposures were likely. Vbeta (60) and Jbeta (13) primers were used in the PCR. Profiled with immunoSEQ multiplex PCR; TCRdb holds only in-frame clones, not every one. The sample has approximately 170,000 clones; about 79% are singletons. Input material: PBMCs. The chain links TRBV11-1 to TRBJ2-5, with TRBD2 matching over 10 bases. This TCR was sampled from a female donor in good health and CMV-seronegative. DNA of the CDR3: TGTGCCAGCAGCTTAGGGCTCCAGACCAGCGGGAGGGCCCGAGAGACCCAGTACTTC. This gives the protein CASSLGLQTSGRARETQYF.